This is a list of T cell receptor beta chains from one sample in a study of blood T cells in healthy people across ages. TCRdb called the 5' RACE reads again in MiXCR, with one record for every CDR3 protein. The sample lists about 1.5 million distinct CDR3 sequences; approximately 42% were seen once. The specimen sequenced was blood. The receptors stem from a woman between 18 and 29 years old in good health. Both conserved end residues are part of each CDR3. D genes are given only for firm matches. Not all rows give a size; the values are once, few, many and, for expanded clones, a class.

v_call	d_call	j_call	clone_size	cdr3_aa	cdr3_nt
TRBV5-4	-	TRBJ2-7	many	CASPHYEQYF	TGTGCCAGCCCACATTACGAGCAGTACTTC
TRBV27	-	TRBJ2-7	-	CASSLRGGASYEQYF	TGTGCCAGCAGTTTACGAGGGGGGGCATCCTACGAGCAGTACTTC
TRBV3-1	TRBD2	TRBJ2-5	few	CASSQRTSGGPQETQYF	TGTGCCAGCAGCCAGAGGACGAGCGGGGGACCTCAAGAGACCCAGTACTTC
TRBV6-2/TRBV6-3	TRBD2	TRBJ2-1	-	CASSYSEGGVQFF	TGTGCCAGCAGTTACTCGGAGGGAGGGGTGCAGTTCTTC
TRBV11-2	TRBD2	TRBJ2-7	few	CASSLESGGPKHEQYF	TGTGCCAGCAGCTTAGAATCGGGAGGGCCCAAACACGAGCAGTACTTC
TRBV12-3/TRBV12-4	-	TRBJ2-5	-	CASGGPGHNEQYF	TGTGCTAGCGGTGGACCGGGCCACAATGAGCAGTACTTC
TRBV20-1	TRBD1	TRBJ2-1	-	CSARPAGQGGGNEQFF	TGCAGTGCTAGACCGGCGGGACAGGGGGGAGGCAATGAGCAGTTCTTC
TRBV30	-	TRBJ1-2	-	CAWSHPGRGYGYTF	TGTGCCTGGAGTCACCCGGGCAGGGGCTATGGCTACACCTTC
TRBV20-1	TRBD1	TRBJ2-7	-	CSAYSGQSYEQYF	TGCAGTGCTTACTCGGGACAGTCCTACGAGCAGTACTTC
TRBV7-9	-	TRBJ1-2	-	CASSLGTGQWEGYTF	TGTGCCAGCAGCTTAGGAACCGGGCAATGGGAAGGCTACACCTTC
TRBV5-1	TRBD1	TRBJ1-6	few	CASSQQGVGSPLHF	TGCGCCAGCAGCCAGCAGGGGGTCGGTTCACCCCTCCACTTT
TRBV20-1	-	TRBJ2-1	few	CSASPQADEQFF	TGCAGTGCTAGCCCCCAGGCCGATGAGCAGTTCTTC
TRBV27	TRBD1	TRBJ2-5	-	CASRRSGGGQETQYF	TGTGCCAGCAGACGGTCAGGGGGTGGTCAAGAGACCCAGTACTTC
TRBV15	-	TRBJ2-3	-	CATSRDRVASGTDTQYF	TGTGCCACCAGCAGAGATAGGGTTGCTAGCGGCACAGATACGCAGTATTTT
TRBV20-1	TRBD1	TRBJ2-5	-	CSAQDRAQETQYF	TGCAGTGCTCAGGACAGGGCCCAAGAGACCCAGTACTTC
TRBV12-3/TRBV12-4	TRBD2	TRBJ2-1	few	CASRPPGLADNEQFF	TGTGCCAGCAGGCCCCCCGGACTAGCGGACAATGAGCAGTTCTTC
TRBV4-1	TRBD1	TRBJ1-5	-	CASSQGRQGVRNQPQHF	TGCGCCAGCAGCCAAGGGCGCCAGGGGGTACGCAATCAGCCCCAGCATTTT
TRBV7-9	-	TRBJ1-2	-	CASSLGEAFYGYTF	TGTGCCAGCAGCTTAGGGGAAGCCTTCTATGGCTACACCTTC
TRBV2	TRBD2	TRBJ2-1	-	CASMWLAGNEQFF	TGTGCCTCGATGTGGCTAGCGGGGAATGAGCAGTTCTTC
TRBV7-3	-	TRBJ1-5	-	CASSSDWNQPQHF	TGTGCCAGCAGCTCAGACTGGAATCAGCCCCAGCATTTT
TRBV16	TRBD2	TRBJ2-1	-	CASSQSRGTSVNEQFF	TGTGCCAGCAGCCAATCCAGGGGGACTAGCGTGAATGAGCAGTTCTTC
TRBV3-1	-	TRBJ2-5	-	CASSQDVGVTYNEQYF	TGTGCCAGCAGCCAAGATGTTGGAGTCACATACAATGAGCAGTACTTC
TRBV10-3	-	TRBJ1-4	few	CAISGGAQTNEKLFF	TGTGCCATCAGTGGGGGGGCGCAAACTAATGAAAAACTGTTTTTT
TRBV27	-	TRBJ1-1	-	CASSYGGGQAFF	TGTGCCAGCAGTTACGGGGGGGGACAAGCTTTCTTT
TRBV5-1	-	TRBJ2-3	-	CASSLATPGLGADTQYF	TGCGCCAGCAGCTTGGCAACCCCGGGACTGGGAGCGGATACGCAGTATTTT
TRBV4-1	TRBD1	TRBJ2-7	few	CASSQPRQGRGNEQYF	TGCGCCAGCAGCCAACCCAGACAGGGGAGAGGAAACGAGCAGTACTTC
TRBV12-3/TRBV12-4	TRBD2	TRBJ2-3	-	CASSFHKGREVFRDTQYF	TGTGCCAGCAGTTTTCATAAAGGGAGGGAAGTTTTCAGAGATACGCAGTATTTT
TRBV7-2	-	TRBJ2-3	-	CASSYTGPGTDTQYF	TGTGCCAGCAGCTACACAGGGCCTGGCACAGATACGCAGTATTTT
TRBV15	TRBD2	TRBJ2-7	-	CATSRDAAGGQYF	TGTGCCACCAGCAGAGATGCTGCGGGAGGGCAGTACTTC
TRBV6-5	-	TRBJ2-5	-	CASTYRGLPYF	TGTGCCAGCACTTACCGCGGGCTTCCGTACTTC
TRBV3-1	-	TRBJ2-1	few	CASSISPRKSSYNEQFF	TGTGCCAGCAGCATCTCCCCCAGGAAAAGCTCCTACAATGAGCAGTTCTTC
TRBV27	-	TRBJ1-4	few	CASSREAANNEKLFF	TGTGCCAGCAGTCGTGAGGCAGCCAACAATGAAAAACTGTTTTTT
TRBV14	-	TRBJ2-5	few	CASRNMAGAEQYF	TGTGCCAGCAGGAACATGGCGGGGGCCGAACAGTACTTC
TRBV28	-	TRBJ2-3	-	CAHSAGLSHTDTQYF	TGTGCCCATAGTGCGGGACTTAGCCACACAGATACGCAGTATTTT
TRBV4-1	TRBD2	TRBJ2-5	-	CASSQDWGTSETQYF	TGCGCCAGCAGCCAAGACTGGGGGACTAGTGAGACCCAGTACTTC
TRBV3-1	TRBD2	TRBJ2-3	-	CASSQEGASGSTDTQYF	TGTGCCAGCAGCCAAGAAGGGGCTAGCGGGAGTACAGATACGCAGTATTTT
TRBV4-1	-	TRBJ1-5	-	CASSSRDGNNQPQHF	TGCGCCAGCAGCTCCCGGGACGGTAACAATCAGCCCCAGCATTTT
TRBV4-1	-	TRBJ2-7	-	CASRASGAGEQYF	TGCGCCAGCAGAGCATCAGGGGCCGGCGAGCAGTACTTC
TRBV12-3/TRBV12-4	TRBD2	TRBJ2-7	few	CASRAGLVFSEQYF	TGTGCCAGCAGGGCGGGACTAGTTTTTTCCGAGCAGTACTTC
TRBV6-5	-	TRBJ2-1	-	CASSSNRYEQFF	TGTGCCAGCAGTTCCAACAGGTATGAGCAGTTCTTC
TRBV10-3	-	TRBJ2-2	-	CAISGIAATNTGELFF	TGTGCCATCAGTGGTATAGCGGCAACGAACACCGGGGAGCTGTTTTTT